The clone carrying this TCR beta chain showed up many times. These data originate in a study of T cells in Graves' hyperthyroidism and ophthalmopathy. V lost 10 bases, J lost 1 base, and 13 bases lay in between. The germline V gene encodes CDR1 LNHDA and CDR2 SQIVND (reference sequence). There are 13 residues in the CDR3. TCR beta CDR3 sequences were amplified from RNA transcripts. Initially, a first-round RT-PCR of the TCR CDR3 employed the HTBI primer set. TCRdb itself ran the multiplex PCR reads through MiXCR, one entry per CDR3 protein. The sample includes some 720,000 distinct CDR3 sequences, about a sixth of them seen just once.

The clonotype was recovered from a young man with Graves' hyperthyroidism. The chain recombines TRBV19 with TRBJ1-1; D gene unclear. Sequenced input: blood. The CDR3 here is CAIQAGTNTEAFF. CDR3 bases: TGTGCCATCCAGGCAGGCACGAACACTGAAGCTTTCTTT.